This T cell receptor (beta chain) was recovered during a study of T cells in Graves' hyperthyroidism and ophthalmopathy. Overall study results and limits: Most thyroid clonotypes expanded above 0.001 were also detected in blood.

TCR beta CDR3 regions were amplified from RNA. The HTBI set primed first-round TCR CDR3 RT-PCR. One entry per CDR3 protein, called by TCRdb with MiXCR from the multiplex PCR reads. The table records about 320,000 distinct CDR3 sequences, about 15% of them present only once. Those with hyperthyroidism were 18 to 65 years old, newly diagnosed, and ill for under 2 months. This clonotype was counted only a few times. The antigen is not known. Losses at the gene ends were 4 bases for V and 8 bases for J; bases not matched to a gene: 13. The CDR3 consists of 17 residues. Germline CDR1 SGHNT, CDR2 YENEEA. The chain has TRBV11-3 and TRBJ2-1; 11 bases agree with TRBD2. The sample taken for sequencing was blood. This clonotype originated in a man aged 25-40 years with Graves' hyperthyroidism. CDR3 residues: CASSYQSSGRAIYEQFF. The CDR3 DNA reads TGTGCCAGCAGCTATCAGAGTAGCGGGAGGGCAATCTATGAGCAGTTCTTC.